Below are 25 T cell receptor beta chains sequenced from a single sample in a study of T cells in narcolepsy. Profiled with immunoSEQ multiplex PCR; TCRdb holds only in-frame clones, not every one. The sample consists of approximately 30,000 clones, 65% to 90% of them appearing once. Sequencing was done on a sample of CD45RA- memory CD4+ T cells from PBMCs. These receptors all come from a human donor with narcolepsy.

CDR3: CASSPLIRDRVTYNEQFF. In nucleotides, the CDR3 is TGTGCCAGCAGCCCCTTAATTCGGGACAGGGTTACCTACAATGAGCAGTTCTTC. The genes are TRBV5-4 and TRBJ2-1; 9 nucleotides agree with TRBD1. Germline trimming cut 4 bases from V and 2 bases from J; bases unmatched to any gene: 13. There are 18 residues in the CDR3. CDR1 is SGHNT, CDR2 YYREEE, per germline (reference sequence).

This chain links TRBV5-4 with TRBJ1-1; D is undetermined. V lost 0 bases and J 8 bases, leaving 8 bases between the germline ends. This CDR3 contains 12 residues. Germline V gene sequence: CDR1 SGHNT, CDR2 YYREEE (reference sequence). The chain's CDR3 is CASSLERREAFF. DNA of the CDR3: TGTGCCAGCAGCTTGGAGCGTAGAGAAGCTTTCTTT. Looking up the rest from reference TRBV5-4 and TRBJ1-1 gives the full variable domain: ETGVTQSPTHLIKTRGQQVTLRCSSQSGHNTVSWYQQALGQGPQFIFQYYREEENGRGNFPPRFSGLQFPNYSSELNVNALELDDSALYLCASSLERREAFFGQGTRLTVV.

Here the CDR3 DNA reads TGTGCCAGCAGCTTAGTCAGGGAGACCCAGTACTTC. Translating gives CASSLVRETQYF. This chain joins TRBV7-8 and TRBJ2-5, with D unclear. Deletions cut 1 base from V and 5 bases from J, with 5 bases between. The V gene's germline CDR1 is SGHVS and CDR2 FQNEAQ. CDR3 length: 12 amino acids.

The chain uses TRBV7-8 and TRBJ1-5; D gene unclear. This CDR3 contains 15 residues. With 5 bases removed from V and 2 bases from J, the gap between germline ends came to 13 bases. Looked up from germline, CDR1 is SGHVS and CDR2 is FQNEAQ. The CDR3 coding sequence is TGTGCCAGCAGCACCGTGCTTGGCGGCAATCAGCCCCAGCATTTT. It translates to CASSTVLGGNQPQHF.

The chain combines TRBV5-1 with TRBJ2-7; 7 positions match TRBD1. The CDR3 runs to 15 residues. Germline assignment: CDR1 SGHRS and CDR2 YFSETQ. V was pared by 0 bases and J by 5 bases, with 8 bases of the junction left unmatched. The CDR3 spells CASSLGLTRGNEQYF. The CDR3 DNA follows: TGCGCCAGCAGCTTGGGGCTCACCAGGGGGAACGAGCAGTACTTC.

The V and J genes are TRBV15 and TRBJ2-1; TRBD2 matches at 10 bases. CDR3 length equals 17 residues. Germline CDR1 LNHNV, CDR2 YYDKDF (reference sequence). After removal of 0 bases from V and 7 bases from J, the junction contained 9 bases not matched to a gene. The CDR3, as DNA: TGTGCCACCAGCAGAGAACCAGCGGGGGGGCGAATGAATGAGCAGTTCTTC. Translating it yields CATSREPAGGRMNEQFF.

V usage is TRBV4-1 and J usage is TRBJ1-3; the D is unclear. The V end was cut by 2 bases, the J end by 4 bases, with 12 bases between. The CDR3 is 15 residues long. Germline CDR1 and CDR2: MGHRA and YSYEKL. The CDR3 DNA sequence: TGCGCCAGCAGCCAAAACCCGGGGTCGGGAAACACCATATATTTT. This codes for CASSQNPGSGNTIYF.

This clone was observed a few times. This chain joins TRBV4-2 and TRBJ1-1; D uncertain. This CDR3 region has 15 residues. In germline, CDR1 is LGHNA, CDR2 YNFKEQ. Trimming left V 1 base short and J 0 bases short, with 9 bases between. This chain's CDR3 is CASSQVGEVNTEAFF. The CDR3, as DNA: TGTGCCAGCAGCCAAGTCGGGGAGGTGAACACTGAAGCTTTCTTT.

This rearrangement joins TRBV9 to TRBJ2-5, with TRBD2 matching 7 bases. The DNA end is more similar to TRBJ2-7, so the J call may be wrong. The CDR3 is 15 amino acids. CDR1 is SGDLS, CDR2 YYNGEE, per germline. CDR3 loop: CASSVAGGSLSEQYF. CDR3 coding DNA: TGTGCCAGCAGCGTAGCCGGCGGGAGCTTATCCGAGCAGTACTTC.

The V and J genes are TRBV5-6 and TRBJ2-1, with 9 bases identical to TRBD1. With 7 bases clipped from V and 7 bases from J, the junction kept 9 bases outside the gene matches. CDR1 is SGHDT and CDR2 is YYEEEE in the germline V gene. The CDR3 is 14 residues long. DNA of the CDR3: TGTGCCAGCGCCCAACAGGGGGCGCATAATGAGCAGTTCTTC. Amino acid sequence: CASAQQGAHNEQFF.

This rearrangement joins TRBV29-1 to TRBJ2-2; D may be TRBD1 (5 bases). CDR3 length equals 13 residues. The V end was cut by 7 bases, the J end by 2 bases, with 11 bases between. Germline loops: CDR1 SQVTM, CDR2 ANQGSEA. In nucleotides, the CDR3 is TGCAGCGCGCGGACAATTAACACCGGGGAGCTGTTTTTT. The encoded protein is CSARTINTGELFF.

CDR3: CASNDRGGKTQYF. CDR3 bases: TGTGCCAGCAACGACAGGGGCGGTAAGACCCAGTACTTC. V and J are TRBV6-1 and TRBJ2-5; 8 bases match TRBD1. Losses at the gene ends were 7 bases for V and 6 bases for J; bases not matched to a gene: 7. This CDR3 has 13 residues. Germline V gene lookup returns CDR1 MNHNS and CDR2 SASEGT.

V usage is TRBV28 and J usage is TRBJ2-7, with D uncertain. Trimming cost V 6 bases and J 3 bases, with 6 bases left between them. The germline V gene has CDR1 MDHEN and CDR2 SYDVKM. The CDR3 sequence is 11 residues long. CDR3 DNA sequence: TGTGCCAGCAGCGCGATCTACGAGCAGTACTTC. Translation gives CASSAIYEQYF.

The sample holds one count of this clone. The chain combines TRBV19 with TRBJ1-2; D gene unclear. The CDR3 sequence is 12 residues long. The ends were cut back, 3 bases at V and 4 bases at J, with 6 bases in the middle. The germline gives CDR1 LNHDA, CDR2 SQIVND (reference sequence). The CDR3 DNA reads TGTGCCAGTAGTATCAGCGTCTATGGCTACACCTTC. Residues: CASSISVYGYTF.

The chain links TRBV28 to TRBJ1-2; tentatively, D is TRBD1 (6 bases). V was trimmed by 4 bases and J by 3 bases, leaving 12 bases between them. The CDR3 totals 14 residues. Germline V gene lookup returns CDR1 MDHEN and CDR2 SYDVKM. The CDR3 coding sequence is TGTGCCAGCAGTTACGGACAGAGTGACTATGGCTACACCTTC. Its protein product is CASSYGQSDYGYTF.

This chain connects TRBV5-4 to TRBJ2-7; D might be TRBD2 (6 bases). V dropped 10 bases and J dropped 4 bases, with 18 bases sitting between them. Germline loops: CDR1 SGHNT, CDR2 YYREEE (reference sequence). The CDR3 is made up of 13 amino acids. CDR3 in DNA: TGTGCCGGGAGGTTTGCGGGAACGTACGAGCAGTACTTC. It codes for CAGRFAGTYEQYF.

V gene TRBV15 combines with J gene TRBJ2-3; D unclear. This CDR3 has 13 residues. Trimming took off 8 bases at V and 2 bases at J, with 11 bases between the two ends. Germline V gives CDR1 LNHNV, CDR2 YYDKDF (reference sequence). This chain's CDR3 is CATWKPSTDTQYF. For the CDR3, the DNA is TGTGCCACCTGGAAGCCATCCACAGATACGCAGTATTTT. The full variable domain, with the rest looked up from reference TRBV15 and TRBJ2-3, is DAMVIQNPRYQVTQFGKPVTLSCSQTLNHNVMYWYQQKSSQAPKLLFHYYDKDFNNEADTPDNFQSRRPNTSFCFLDIRSPGLGDTAMYLCATWKPSTDTQYFGPGTRLTVL.

This chain uses TRBV5-6 with TRBJ2-2; D might be TRBD2 (6 bases). The CDR3 loop spans 14 amino acids. Germline V gives CDR1 SGHDT, CDR2 YYEEEE. Trimming removed 0 bases from V and 8 bases from J, with 11 bases in between. CDR3 in amino acids: CASSLGTTRGELFF. CDR3 bases: TGTGCCAGCAGCTTGGGGACTACCCGTGGGGAGCTGTTTTTT.

The V gene is TRBV6-6, the J gene TRBJ1-4; no definite D call. The CDR3 is 15 residues long. Trimming stripped 0 bases from V and 0 bases from J, with 5 bases between. Germline CDR1 MNHNY, CDR2 SVGAGI (reference sequence). The CDR3 is CASSYSRSTNEKLFF. The CDR3 DNA reads TGTGCCAGCAGTTACTCGAGATCAACTAATGAAAAACTGTTTTTT.

This clone showed up just a few times. J is TRBJ1-4 and V is TRBV7-6; TRBD1 matches at 7 bases. Trimming cost V 6 bases and J 8 bases; bases outside gene matches: 6. The CDR3 contains 13 residues. Germline CDR1 SGHVS, CDR2 FNYEAQ. The CDR3 loop reads CASRPAQGEKLFF. The CDR3 nucleotides read TGTGCCAGCAGGCCCGCACAGGGGGAAAAACTGTTTTTT.

The chain has TRBV6-1 and TRBJ2-5; TRBD2 matches 8 bases. The CDR3 length is 14 residues. Trimming at V came to 6 bases and at J to 4 bases, leaving 7 bases not matched to a gene. Per the germline V gene, CDR1 is MNHNS and CDR2 is SASEGT. The CDR3 loop is CASRGGGSAETQYF. The CDR3 DNA reads as TGTGCCAGCAGGGGCGGGGGGTCCGCAGAGACCCAGTACTTC.

The chain couples TRBV10-1 to TRBJ2-3, with TRBD1 matching 7 bases. There are 16 residues in the CDR3. Germline V gives CDR1 WNHNN, CDR2 SYGVQD (reference sequence). J gave up 3 bases and V 5 bases, and 11 bases lay outside the gene matches. The chain's CDR3 is CASSSQPGTETDTQYF. The CDR3 DNA follows: TGCGCCAGCAGTTCCCAACCAGGGACAGAAACAGATACGCAGTATTTT.

V and J are TRBV5-1 and TRBJ1-5, with 8 bases fitting TRBD1. CDR1 SGHRS and CDR2 YFSETQ come from the germline V gene. CDR3 length: 16 amino acids. V was clipped by 4 bases and J by 2 bases; unmatched bases: 8. The CDR3: CASSPQGANGNQPQHF. CDR3 nucleotide sequence: TGCGCCAGCAGCCCCCAGGGGGCGAACGGCAATCAGCCCCAGCATTTT.

In its sample, this clone was seen a few times. This sequence joins TRBV6-1 and TRBJ2-3; the D call may be TRBD1 or TRBD2 (5 bases each). Trimming left V 3 bases short and J 6 bases short, with 10 bases between. From germline, CDR1 is MNHNS and CDR2 SASEGT. CDR3 size: 13 residues. For the CDR3, the DNA is TGTGCCAGCAGTGATCTGGGGGTGGATACGCAGTATTTT. Amino acid sequence: CASSDLGVDTQYF.

This chain links TRBV5-1 with TRBJ1-4; tentative D call: TRBD1 (6 bases). This CDR3 spans 15 amino acids. Germline V lookup: CDR1 SGHRS, CDR2 YFSETQ. Trimming stripped 2 bases from V and 4 bases from J, with 12 bases between. The CDR3 sequence is CASSLQGSDNEKLFF. The DNA for the CDR3 is TGCGCCAGCAGCTTACAGGGTTCCGATAATGAAAAACTGTTTTTT. Drawing the rest from reference TRBV5-1 and TRBJ1-4, the complete variable domain is KAGVTQTPRYLIKTRGQQVTLSCSPISGHRSVSWYQQTPGQGLQFLFEYFSETQRNKGNFPGRFSGRQFSNSRSEMNVSTLELGDSALYLCASSLQGSDNEKLFFGSGTQLSVL.